The 16 T cell receptor beta chains given below trace back to one sample, sequenced in a study of blood T cells in healthy people across ages. A sample-barcoded 5' primer and a J-beta primer mix were used in a second PCR of roughly 7 to 11 cycles. TCRdb ran MiXCR on the 5' RACE reads and lists one entry per CDR3 protein. The sample yields hundreds of thousands of distinct CDR3 sequences, 46% seen once. The specimen was blood. All receptors come from a man aged 80 or over in good health.

This clonotype was observed many times. The CDR3 sequence: CSAKDGRGKMNTEAFF. DNA for the CDR3: TGCAGTGCTAAGGATGGGAGAGGGAAAATGAACACTGAAGCTTTCTTT. The chain recombines TRBV20-1 with TRBJ1-1; D ambiguous. The germline V and J ends were trimmed by 4 bases and 0 bases, with 18 bases remaining between them. The germline V gene has CDR1 DFQATT and CDR2 SNEGSKA (reference sequence). There are 16 residues in the CDR3.

This chain connects TRBV3-1 to TRBJ2-7, with D possibly being TRBD1 (5 bases). CDR1 is LGHDT, CDR2 YNNKEL, per germline (reference sequence). This CDR3 is 15 amino acids long. The germline V and J ends were trimmed by 1 base and 0 bases, with 10 bases remaining between them. The DNA of the CDR3 is TGTGCCAGCAGCCAAGGACAGCCCTCCTCCTACGAGCAGTACTTC. It translates to CASSQGQPSSYEQYF.

This chain connects TRBV25-1 to TRBJ2-3, with 9 bases that match TRBD2. CDR3 length: 17 residues. Germline loops: CDR1 MGHDK, CDR2 SYGVNS. With 1 base clipped from V and 4 bases from J, the junction kept 9 bases outside the gene matches. The CDR3 DNA reads as TGTGCCAGCAGTGAATCGGGTAGCGGGAGTAGGTCAGATACGCAGTATTTT. It yields the protein CASSESGSGSRSDTQYF.

The gene calls are TRBV4-1 and TRBJ2-7, with 13 bases lining up with TRBD2. Germline lookup yields CDR1 MGHRA and CDR2 YSYEKL. V shed 1 base and J 2 bases; nucleotides not matched to a gene: 8. CDR3 length: 18 residues. Written as DNA, the CDR3 is TGCGCCAGCAGCCAAGGCCCCGGACTAGCGGGAGTACCCTACGAGCAGTACTTC. This translates into CASSQGPGLAGVPYEQYF.

This sequence joins TRBV7-3 and TRBJ2-3; maybe TRBD1 (6 bases). Germline loops: CDR1 SGHTA, CDR2 FQGTGA. Trimming left V 5 bases short and J 0 bases short, with 18 bases between. The CDR3 covers 17 residues. This chain's CDR3 is CASSPLPRTGSTDTQYF. DNA of the CDR3: TGTGCCAGCAGCCCCCTGCCCCGCACAGGGAGCACAGATACGCAGTATTTT.

This clonotype was seen more than once but under ten times. The chain couples TRBV10-3 to TRBJ1-2; D is possibly TRBD1 (6 bases). Germline lookup yields CDR1 ENHRY and CDR2 SYGVKD. This CDR3 is built from 16 residues. V lost 5 bases, J lost 4 bases, and 20 bases lay in between. This CDR3 is CAISIGGSARVYGYTF. The CDR3 DNA reads as TGTGCCATCAGTATAGGGGGTTCGGCGCGAGTCTATGGCTACACCTTC.

This clonotype was observed a handful of times. V is TRBV5-1 and J is TRBJ2-1, with D unresolved. The V end lost 5 bases, the J end lost 0 bases, and 15 bases lay between the germline ends. This CDR3 contains 16 residues. Germline loops: CDR1 SGHRS, CDR2 YFSETQ. The CDR3 region is CASSLSLQISYNEQFF. The CDR3, as DNA: TGCGCCAGCAGTCTCTCGTTGCAGATCTCCTACAATGAGCAGTTCTTC. Variable domain in full (rest from reference TRBV5-1 and TRBJ2-1): KAGVTQTPRYLIKTRGQQVTLSCSPISGHRSVSWYQQTPGQGLQFLFEYFSETQRNKGNFPGRFSGRQFSNSRSEMNVSTLELGDSALYLCASSLSLQISYNEQFFGPGTRLTVL.

The genes are TRBV29-1 and TRBJ2-5; D gene ambiguous. The CDR3 has 13 amino acids. Trimming took 5 bases from V and 3 from J, leaving 13 bases between them. The V gene's germline CDR1 is SQVTM and CDR2 ANQGSEA. CDR3 loop: CSVLSSGEETQYF. The CDR3 bases are TGCAGCGTTCTGTCTAGTGGGGAAGAGACCCAGTACTTC.

V and J are TRBV6-5 and TRBJ2-2; D call uncertain. The CDR3 runs 14 residues. From germline, CDR1 is MNHEY and CDR2 SVGAGI. Trimming pared 3 bases from V and 1 base from J, leaving 6 bases between. In DNA, the CDR3 is TGTGCCAGCAGTTATAAAAGGAACACCGGGGAGCTGTTTTTT. It yields the protein CASSYKRNTGELFF.

Remarks on this clonotype: A much more abundant neighbour one base away suggests this may be a read error. V usage is TRBV5-1 and J usage is TRBJ2-7, with a possible D match to TRBD2 (7 bases). V lost 4 bases, J lost 4 bases, and 15 bases lay in between. This CDR3 comprises 14 residues. CDR1 and CDR2 (germline): SGHRS, YFSETQ. The CDR3 here is CASSPRGAKYEQYF. DNA of the CDR3: TGCGCCAGCAGCCCCCGGGGGGCGAAGTACGAGCAGTACTTC.

V gene TRBV20-1 combines with J gene TRBJ2-1; the D call may be TRBD1 or TRBD2 (5 bases each). The V gene's germline CDR1 is DFQATT and CDR2 SNEGSKA (reference sequence). The length of the CDR3 is 13 residues. V lost 3 bases, J lost 6 bases, and 12 bases lay in between. The CDR3 protein is CSARGPGRNEQFF. The CDR3 DNA follows: TGCAGTGCTAGGGGACCTGGCCGCAATGAGCAGTTCTTC.

This clonotype was counted a single time. This chain joins TRBV7-2 and TRBJ1-4; weak D call: TRBD1 (5 bases). Germline V lookup: CDR1 SGHTA, CDR2 FQGNSA. The length of the CDR3 is 13 residues. The CDR3 DNA is TGTGCTACGGCCGGGGCAAGAAATGAAAAACTGTTTTTT. Translation: CATAGARNEKLFF. The variable domain in full, completed from reference TRBV7-2 and TRBJ1-4, reads GAGVSQSPSNKVTEKGKDVELRCDPISGHTALYWYRQSLGQGLEFLIYFQGNSAPDKSGLPSDRFSAERTGGSVSTLTIQRTQQEDSAVYLCATAGARNEKLFFGSGTQLSVL.

The chain couples TRBV28 to TRBJ2-7; 12 bases agree with TRBD1. The DNA end favors TRBJ2-5, so the J call may be wrong. This CDR3 contains 16 residues. CDR1 is MDHEN and CDR2 is SYDVKM in the germline V gene. CDR3 protein: CASSDRGTGGGETQYF. The CDR3 DNA reads as TGTGCCAGCAGTGACCGCGGGACAGGGGGCGGAGAGACCCAGTACTTC.

This clonotype was recorded a few times. The chain uses TRBV5-1 and TRBJ2-7, with 7 positions matching TRBD1. The V segment lost 4 bases and the J segment 3 bases; nucleotides outside the gene matches: 7. Germline CDR1 reads SGHRS; CDR2 reads YFSETQ. The CDR3 covers 14 residues. This CDR3 reads CASSPSGQYYEQYF. In DNA, the CDR3 is TGCGCCAGCAGCCCTTCGGGACAGTACTACGAGCAGTACTTC.

V usage is TRBV9 and J usage is TRBJ1-5; tentatively, D is TRBD1 (5 bases). This CDR3 has 14 amino acids. Germline CDR1 SGDLS, CDR2 YYNGEE. The germline V and J ends were trimmed by 0 bases and 6 bases, with 10 bases remaining between them. CDR3 region: CASSVGQGSQPQHF. CDR3 DNA sequence: TGTGCCAGCAGCGTAGGCCAGGGCAGTCAGCCCCAGCATTTT.

This rearrangement joins TRBV10-3 to TRBJ2-1; tentatively, D is TRBD2 (6 bases). Matching the DNA end better, TRBJ2-7 makes the J call doubtful. CDR1 is ENHRY and CDR2 is SYGVKD in the germline V gene. The CDR3 consists of 14 residues. CDR3: CAIGIPEEGYEQYF. The CDR3 DNA follows: TGTGCCATCGGAATCCCGGAGGAGGGCTACGAGCAGTACTTC.